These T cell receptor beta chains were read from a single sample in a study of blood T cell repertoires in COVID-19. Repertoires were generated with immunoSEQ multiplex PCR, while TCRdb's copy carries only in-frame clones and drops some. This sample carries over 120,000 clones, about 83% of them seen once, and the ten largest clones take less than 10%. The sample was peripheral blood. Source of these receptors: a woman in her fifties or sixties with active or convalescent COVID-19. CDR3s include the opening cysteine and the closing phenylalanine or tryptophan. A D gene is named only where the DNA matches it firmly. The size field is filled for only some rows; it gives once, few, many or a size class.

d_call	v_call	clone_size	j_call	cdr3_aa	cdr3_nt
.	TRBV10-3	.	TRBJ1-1	CAISGGRGNAFF	TGTGCCATCAGTGGGGGTCGGGGTAATGCTTTCTTT
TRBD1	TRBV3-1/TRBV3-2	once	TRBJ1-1	CASSQGGQSTEAFF	TGTGCCAGCAGCCAAGGGGGACAGTCCACTGAAGCTTTCTTT
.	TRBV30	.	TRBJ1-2	CAALEGGVYGYTF	TGTGCCGCTCTCGAGGGCGGGGTCTATGGCTACACCTTC
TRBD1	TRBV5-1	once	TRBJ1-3	CASSLPGGAGNTIYF	TGCGCCAGCAGCTTGCCAGGGGGCGCCGGAAACACCATATATTTT
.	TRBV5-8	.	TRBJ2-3	CASSSTDTQYF	TGTGCCAGCAGCTCTACAGATACGCAGTATTTT
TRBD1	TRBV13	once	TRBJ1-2	CASSLLGGTDGYTF	TGTGCCAGCAGCTTATTAGGTGGGACAGATGGCTACACCTTC
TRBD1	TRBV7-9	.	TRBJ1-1	CASSLFPSRRDRGGTEAFF	TGTGCCAGCAGCTTATTCCCTTCCCGAAGGGACAGGGGTGGCACTGAAGCTTTCTTT
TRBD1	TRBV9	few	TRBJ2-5	CASSHDRGEWTQYF	TGTGCCAGCAGCCACGACAGGGGCGAATGGACCCAGTACTTC
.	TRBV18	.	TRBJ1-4	CASSPQRDTDEKLFF	TGTGCCAGCTCACCACAACGGGACACAGATGAAAAACTGTTTTTT
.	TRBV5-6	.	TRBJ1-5	CASSLRTADNQPQHF	TGTGCCAGCAGCTTGAGGACAGCCGACAATCAGCCCCAGCATTTT
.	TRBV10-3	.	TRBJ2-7	CAISEGGVAGEQYF	TGTGCCATCAGTGAAGGCGGGGTGGCCGGCGAGCAGTACTTC
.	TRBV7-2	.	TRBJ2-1	CASSLLPGYNEQFF	TGTGCCAGCAGCTTACTTCCGGGGTACAATGAGCAGTTCTTC
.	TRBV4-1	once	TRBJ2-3	CASSQDGVAQDTQYF	TGCGCCAGCAGCCAAGACGGGGTCGCTCAGGATACGCAGTATTTT
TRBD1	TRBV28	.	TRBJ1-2	CASSFRTGANYGYTF	TGTGCCAGCAGTTTTCGGACAGGGGCCAACTATGGCTACACCTTC
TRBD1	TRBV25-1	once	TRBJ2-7	CASRTGSYEQYF	TGTGCCAGCAGGACAGGGTCCTACGAGCAGTACTTC
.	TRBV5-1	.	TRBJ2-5	CASSLEASGETQYF	TGCGCCAGCAGCTTGGAAGCTAGTGGGGAGACCCAGTACTTC
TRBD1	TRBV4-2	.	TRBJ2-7	CASSARQGGTDEQYF	TGTGCCAGCAGCGCCCGACAGGGGGGGACCGACGAGCAGTACTTC
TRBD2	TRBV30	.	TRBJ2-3	CAWETGLADSDTQYF	TGTGCCTGGGAAACCGGACTAGCGGATTCAGATACGCAGTATTTT
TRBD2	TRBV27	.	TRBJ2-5	CASSLGLATQETQYF	TGTGCCAGCAGTTTAGGACTAGCTACTCAAGAGACCCAGTACTTC
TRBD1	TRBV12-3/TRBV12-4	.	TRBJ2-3	CTQRDRDTQYF	TGTACACAAAGGGACAGAGATACGCAGTATTTT
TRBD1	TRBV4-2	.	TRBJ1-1	CASSQAGQANTEAFF	TGTGCCAGCAGCCAGGCTGGACAGGCGAACACTGAAGCTTTCTTT
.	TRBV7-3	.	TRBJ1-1	CASSSKLGGGTEAFF	TGTGCCAGCAGCTCAAAACTAGGTGGTGGGACTGAAGCTTTCTTT
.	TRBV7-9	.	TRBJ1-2	CASSRTDNYGYTF	TGTGCCAGCAGCCGAACAGACAACTATGGCTACACCTTC
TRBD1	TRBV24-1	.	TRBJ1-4	CATSPGGSNEKLFF	TGTGCCACCAGTCCAGGGGGCTCTAATGAAAAACTGTTTTTT
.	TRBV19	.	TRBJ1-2	CASTVGRGGYTF	TGTGCCAGTACCGTCGGCAGGGGTGGCTACACCTTC
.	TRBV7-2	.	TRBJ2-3	CASSTVGGTDTQYF	TGTGCCAGCAGTACCGTGGGCGGCACAGATACGCAGTATTTT
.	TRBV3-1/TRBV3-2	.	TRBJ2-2	CASSLTGRVTGELFF	TGTGCCAGCAGCCTTACAGGGCGAGTCACCGGGGAGCTGTTTTTT
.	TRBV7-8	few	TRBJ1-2	CASSPFSEGPAPNYGYTF	TGTGCCAGCAGCCCTTTTTCGGAGGGGCCGGCACCCAACTATGGCTACACCTTC
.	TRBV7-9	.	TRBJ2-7	CASSGPYEQYF	TGTGCCAGCAGCGGCCCCTACGAGCAGTACTTC
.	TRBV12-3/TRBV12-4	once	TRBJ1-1	CASSRRGDTEAFF	TGTGCCAGCAGCCGACGGGGGGACACTGAAGCTTTCTTT
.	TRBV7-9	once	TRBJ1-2	CASSLGPGLVNGYTF	TGTGCCAGCAGCTTAGGACCGGGACTCGTGAATGGCTACACCTTC
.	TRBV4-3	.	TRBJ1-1	CASSQDLGTTTEAFF	TGCGCCAGCAGCCAAGATCTCGGGACAACTACTGAAGCTTTCTTT
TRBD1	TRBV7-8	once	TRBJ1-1	CASSPVTGDTEAFF	TGTGCCAGCAGCCCGGTGACAGGGGACACTGAAGCTTTCTTT
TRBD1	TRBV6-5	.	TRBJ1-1	CASSYGTANTEAFF	TGTGCCAGCAGTTACGGGACAGCGAACACTGAAGCTTTCTTT
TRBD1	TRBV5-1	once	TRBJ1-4	CASSSGDSTNEKLFF	TGCGCCAGCAGCTCCGGGGACAGCACTAATGAAAAACTGTTTTTT
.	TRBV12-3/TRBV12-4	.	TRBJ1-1	CASSLRGASEAFF	TGTGCCAGCAGTTTAAGGGGTGCAAGTGAAGCTTTCTTT
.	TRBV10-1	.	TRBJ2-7	CAIYRRVSYEQYF	TGCGCCATCTACAGGCGCGTCTCCTACGAGCAGTACTTC
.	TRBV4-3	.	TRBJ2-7	CASSQGSGRGYEQYF	TGCGCCAGCAGCCAAGGAAGCGGGCGAGGGTACGAGCAGTACTTC
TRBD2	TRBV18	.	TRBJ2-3	CASSPYSGRTTDTQYF	TGTGCCAGCTCACCATATAGCGGGAGGACCACAGATACGCAGTATTTT
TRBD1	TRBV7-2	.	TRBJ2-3	CASSPSRQGAIVTDTQYF	TGTGCCAGCAGCCCGAGTCGACAGGGCGCGATCGTCACAGATACGCAGTATTTT
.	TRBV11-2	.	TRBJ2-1	CASSPAPGQKQFF	TGTGCCAGCAGCCCCGCACCAGGTCAAAAGCAGTTCTTC
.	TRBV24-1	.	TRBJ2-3	CATSESGTSDGDTQYF	TGTGCCACCAGTGAATCCGGGACAAGCGACGGAGATACGCAGTATTTT
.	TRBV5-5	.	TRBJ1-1	CASTLSRLNTEAFF	TGTGCCAGCACTCTAAGCAGGCTGAACACTGAAGCTTTCTTT
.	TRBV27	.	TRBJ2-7	CASSLLTDSDEQYF	TGTGCCAGCAGTCTTTTAACAGATTCGGACGAGCAGTACTTC
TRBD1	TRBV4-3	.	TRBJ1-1	CASSLRQGNTEAFF	TGCGCCAGCAGCCTACGACAGGGGAACACTGAAGCTTTCTTT
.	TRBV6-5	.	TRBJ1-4	CASKTGTTNEKLFF	TGTGCCAGCAAGACAGGCACAACTAATGAAAAACTGTTTTTT